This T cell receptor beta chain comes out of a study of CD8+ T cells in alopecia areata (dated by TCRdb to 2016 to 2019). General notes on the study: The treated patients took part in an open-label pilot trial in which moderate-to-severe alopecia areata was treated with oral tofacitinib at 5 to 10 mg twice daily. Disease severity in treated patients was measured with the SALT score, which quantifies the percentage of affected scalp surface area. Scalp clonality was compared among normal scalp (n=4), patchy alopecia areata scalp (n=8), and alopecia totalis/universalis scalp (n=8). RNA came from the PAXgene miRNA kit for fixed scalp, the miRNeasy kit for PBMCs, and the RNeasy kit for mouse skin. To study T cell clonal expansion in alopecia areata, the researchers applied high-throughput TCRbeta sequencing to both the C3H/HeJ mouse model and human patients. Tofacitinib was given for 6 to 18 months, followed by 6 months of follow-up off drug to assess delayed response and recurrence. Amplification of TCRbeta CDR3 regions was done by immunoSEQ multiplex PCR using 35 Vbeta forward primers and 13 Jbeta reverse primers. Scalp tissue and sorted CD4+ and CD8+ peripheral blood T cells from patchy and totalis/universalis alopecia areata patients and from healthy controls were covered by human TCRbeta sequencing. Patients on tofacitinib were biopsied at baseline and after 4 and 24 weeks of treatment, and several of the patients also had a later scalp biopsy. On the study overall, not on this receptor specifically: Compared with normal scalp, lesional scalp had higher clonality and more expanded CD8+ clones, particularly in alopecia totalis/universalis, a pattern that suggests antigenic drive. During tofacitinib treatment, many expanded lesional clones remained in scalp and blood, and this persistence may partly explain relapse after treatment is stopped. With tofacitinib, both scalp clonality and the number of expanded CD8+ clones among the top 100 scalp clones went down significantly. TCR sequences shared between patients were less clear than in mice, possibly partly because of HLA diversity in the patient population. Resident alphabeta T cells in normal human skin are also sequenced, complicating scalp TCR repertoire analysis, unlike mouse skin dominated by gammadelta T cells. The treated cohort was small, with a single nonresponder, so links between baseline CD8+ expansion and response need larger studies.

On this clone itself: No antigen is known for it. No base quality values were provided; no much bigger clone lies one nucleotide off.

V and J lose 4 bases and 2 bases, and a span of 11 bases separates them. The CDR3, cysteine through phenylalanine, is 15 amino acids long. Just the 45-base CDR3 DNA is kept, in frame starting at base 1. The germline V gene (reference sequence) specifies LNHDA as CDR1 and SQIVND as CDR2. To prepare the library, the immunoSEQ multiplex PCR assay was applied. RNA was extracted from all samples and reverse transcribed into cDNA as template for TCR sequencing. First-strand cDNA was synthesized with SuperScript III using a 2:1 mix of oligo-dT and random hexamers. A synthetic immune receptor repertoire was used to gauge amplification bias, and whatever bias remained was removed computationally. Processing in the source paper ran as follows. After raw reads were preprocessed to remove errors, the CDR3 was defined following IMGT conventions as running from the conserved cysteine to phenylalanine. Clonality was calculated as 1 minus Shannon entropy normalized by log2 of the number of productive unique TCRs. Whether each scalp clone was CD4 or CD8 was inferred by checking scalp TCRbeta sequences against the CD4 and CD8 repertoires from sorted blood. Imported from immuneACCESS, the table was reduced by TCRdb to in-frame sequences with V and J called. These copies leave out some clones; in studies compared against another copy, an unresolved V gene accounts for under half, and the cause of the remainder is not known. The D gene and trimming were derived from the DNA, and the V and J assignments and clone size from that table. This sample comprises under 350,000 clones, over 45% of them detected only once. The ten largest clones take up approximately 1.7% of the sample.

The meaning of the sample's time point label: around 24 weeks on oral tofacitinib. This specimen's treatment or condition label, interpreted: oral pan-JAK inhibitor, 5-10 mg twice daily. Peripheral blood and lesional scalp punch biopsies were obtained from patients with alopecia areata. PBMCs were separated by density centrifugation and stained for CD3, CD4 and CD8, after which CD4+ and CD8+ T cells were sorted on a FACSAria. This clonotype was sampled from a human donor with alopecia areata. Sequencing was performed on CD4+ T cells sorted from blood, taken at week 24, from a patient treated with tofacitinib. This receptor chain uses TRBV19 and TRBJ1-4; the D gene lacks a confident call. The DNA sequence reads TGTGCCAGTAGTACCGGTTGGTGGACTAATGAAAAACTGTTTTTT. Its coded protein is CASSTGWWTNEKLFF.